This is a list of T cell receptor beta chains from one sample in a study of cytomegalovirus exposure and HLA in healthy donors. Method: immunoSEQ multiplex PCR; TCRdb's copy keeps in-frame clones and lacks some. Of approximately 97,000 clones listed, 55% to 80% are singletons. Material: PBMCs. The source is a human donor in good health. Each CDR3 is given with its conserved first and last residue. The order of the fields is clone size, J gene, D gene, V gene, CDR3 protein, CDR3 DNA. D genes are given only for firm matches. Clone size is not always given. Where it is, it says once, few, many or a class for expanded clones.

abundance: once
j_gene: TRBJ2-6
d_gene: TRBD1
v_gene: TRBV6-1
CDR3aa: CASSEGTGAGANVLTF
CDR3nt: TGTGCCAGCAGTGAGGGGACAGGGGCTGGGGCCAACGTCCTGACTTTC

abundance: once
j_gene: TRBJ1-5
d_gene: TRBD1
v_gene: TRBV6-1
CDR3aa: CASSHGTGGDQPQHF
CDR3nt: TGTGCCAGCAGTCACGGGACAGGGGGGGATCAGCCCCAGCATTTT

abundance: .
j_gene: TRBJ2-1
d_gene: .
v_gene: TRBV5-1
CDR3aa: CASSLRASSSYNEQFF
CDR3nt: TGCGCCAGCAGCTTGCGCGCTTCTAGCTCCTACAATGAGCAGTTCTTC

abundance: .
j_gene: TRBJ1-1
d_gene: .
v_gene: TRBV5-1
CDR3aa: CASSSTAGKTEAFF
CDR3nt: TGCGCCAGCAGCTCCACGGCAGGGAAAACTGAAGCTTTCTTT

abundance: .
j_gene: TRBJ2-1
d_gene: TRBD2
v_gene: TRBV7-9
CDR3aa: CASSHSGGSGNEQFF
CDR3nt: TGTGCCAGCAGCCACTCTGGCGGGAGTGGGAATGAGCAGTTCTTC

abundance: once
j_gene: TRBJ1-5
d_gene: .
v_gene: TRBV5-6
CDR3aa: CASSLYQGYQPQHF
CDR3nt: TGTGCCAGCAGCTTGTATCAGGGGTATCAGCCCCAGCATTTT

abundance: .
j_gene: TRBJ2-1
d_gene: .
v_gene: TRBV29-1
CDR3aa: CSVDGTDSKGYNEQFF
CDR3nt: TGCAGCGTCGACGGAACCGACAGTAAAGGATACAATGAGCAGTTCTTC

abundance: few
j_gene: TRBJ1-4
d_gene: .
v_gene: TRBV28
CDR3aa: CASSWVHPQQLFF
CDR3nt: TGTGCCAGCAGTTGGGTGCATCCACAGCAACTGTTTTTT

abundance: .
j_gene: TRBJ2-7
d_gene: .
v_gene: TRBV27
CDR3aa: CASSSRPGLTSYEQYF
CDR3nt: TGTGCCAGCAGTTCAAGACCGGGACTCACATCCTACGAGCAGTACTTC

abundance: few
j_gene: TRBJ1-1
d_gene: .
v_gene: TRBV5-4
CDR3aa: CASSHGQTEAFF
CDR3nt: TGTGCCAGCAGCCATGGACAGACTGAAGCTTTCTTT

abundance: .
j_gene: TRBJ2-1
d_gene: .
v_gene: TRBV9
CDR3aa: CASSDRDGNEQFF
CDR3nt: TGTGCCAGCAGCGACAGGGACGGCAATGAGCAGTTCTTC

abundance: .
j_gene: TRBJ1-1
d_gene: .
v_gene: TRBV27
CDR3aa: CASSTVSVDTEAFF
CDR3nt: TGTGCCAGCAGTACAGTGTCCGTGGACACTGAAGCTTTCTTT

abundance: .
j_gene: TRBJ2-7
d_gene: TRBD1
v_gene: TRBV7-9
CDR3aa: CASSSDREGEYF
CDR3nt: TGTGCCAGCAGCTCCGACAGGGAAGGGGAGTACTTC

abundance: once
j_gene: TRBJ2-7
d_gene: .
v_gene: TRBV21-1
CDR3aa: CASSKILGQVSYEQYF
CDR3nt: TGTGCCAGCAGCAAAATCCTCGGACAAGTCTCCTACGAGCAGTACTTC

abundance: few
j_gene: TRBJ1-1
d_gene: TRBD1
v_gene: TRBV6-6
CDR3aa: CASSFTGGGTEAFF
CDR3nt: TGTGCCAGCAGTTTCACAGGGGGAGGGACTGAAGCTTTCTTT

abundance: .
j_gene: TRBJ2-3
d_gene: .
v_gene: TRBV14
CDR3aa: CASNQDQVGAQYF
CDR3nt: TGTGCCAGCAACCAAGATCAGGTTGGCGCGCAGTATTTT

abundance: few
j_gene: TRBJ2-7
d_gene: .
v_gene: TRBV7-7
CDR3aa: CASSLELGSGDYEQYF
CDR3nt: TGTGCTAGCAGCTTAGAATTGGGAAGCGGTGACTACGAGCAGTACTTC

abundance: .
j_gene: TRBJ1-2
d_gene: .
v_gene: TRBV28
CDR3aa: CASSPRQPVRDYGYTF
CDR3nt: TGTGCCAGCAGCCCCCGACAGCCCGTCAGAGACTATGGCTACACCTTC

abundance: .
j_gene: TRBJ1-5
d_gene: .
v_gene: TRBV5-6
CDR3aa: CASSSLGGDGNQPQHF
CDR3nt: TGTGCCAGCAGCTCATTGGGAGGAGACGGGAATCAGCCCCAGCATTTT

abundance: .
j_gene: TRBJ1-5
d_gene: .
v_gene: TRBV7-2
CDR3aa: CASSLGTLSHNQPQHF
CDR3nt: TGTGCCAGCAGCTTAGGGACACTAAGTCACAATCAGCCCCAGCATTTT

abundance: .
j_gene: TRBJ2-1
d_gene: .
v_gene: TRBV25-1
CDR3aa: CASSGTANSYNEQFF
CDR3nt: TGTGCCAGCAGTGGGACTGCCAACTCCTACAATGAGCAGTTCTTC

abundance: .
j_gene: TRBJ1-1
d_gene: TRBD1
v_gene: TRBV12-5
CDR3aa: CASGFQRGQGLNTEAFF
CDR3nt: TGTGCTAGTGGTTTCCAAAGAGGACAGGGATTGAACACTGAAGCTTTCTTT

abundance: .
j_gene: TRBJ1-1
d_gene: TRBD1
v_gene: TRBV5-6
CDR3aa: CASSPGTGSEAFF
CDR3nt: TGTGCCAGCAGCCCTGGGACAGGGTCTGAAGCTTTCTTT

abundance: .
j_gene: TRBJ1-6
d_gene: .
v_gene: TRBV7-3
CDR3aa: CASSIGQTNSPLHF
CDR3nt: TGTGCCAGCTCGATCGGACAGACCAATTCACCCCTCCACTTT

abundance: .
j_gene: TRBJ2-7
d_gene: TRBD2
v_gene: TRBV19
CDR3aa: CASSMGSGRPYEQYF
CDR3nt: TGTGCCAGTAGTATGGGGAGCGGGAGACCATACGAGCAGTACTTC

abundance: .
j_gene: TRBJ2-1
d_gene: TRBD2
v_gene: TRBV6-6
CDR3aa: CASSTLAGGVNEQFF
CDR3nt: TGTGCCAGCAGTACCCTAGCGGGAGGGGTCAATGAGCAGTTCTTC

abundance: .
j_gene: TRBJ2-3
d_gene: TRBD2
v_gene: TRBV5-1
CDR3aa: CASSLGLADTQYF
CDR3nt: TGCGCCAGCAGCCTGGGACTAGCAGATACGCAGTATTTT

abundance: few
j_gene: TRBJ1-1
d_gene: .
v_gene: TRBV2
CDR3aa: CASTPLLLNTEAFF
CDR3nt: TGTGCCAGCACTCCCTTATTATTGAACACTGAAGCTTTCTTT

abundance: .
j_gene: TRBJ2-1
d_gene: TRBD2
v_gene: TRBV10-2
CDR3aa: CASSVAGAGYNEQFF
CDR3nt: TGCGCCAGCAGTGTTGCGGGAGCCGGTTACAATGAGCAGTTCTTC

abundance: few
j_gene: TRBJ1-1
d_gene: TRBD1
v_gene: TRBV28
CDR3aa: CASRVRLARGDIAFF
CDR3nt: TGTGCCAGCAGGGTTCGTCTCGCCAGGGGGGACATAGCTTTCTTT

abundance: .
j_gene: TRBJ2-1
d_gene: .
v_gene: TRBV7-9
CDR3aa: CASSREGAVSNEQFF
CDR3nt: TGTGCCAGCAGCCGGGAGGGGGCGGTTTCGAATGAGCAGTTCTTC

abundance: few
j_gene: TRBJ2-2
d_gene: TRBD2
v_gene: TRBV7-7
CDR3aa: CASSLVPGGSTGELFF
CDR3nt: TGTGCTAGCAGCTTAGTGCCGGGCGGGAGCACCGGGGAGCTGTTTTTT

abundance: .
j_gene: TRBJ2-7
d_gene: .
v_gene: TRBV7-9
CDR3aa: CASSSSAGEQYF
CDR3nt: TGTGCCAGCAGCAGTAGTGCCGGCGAGCAGTACTTC

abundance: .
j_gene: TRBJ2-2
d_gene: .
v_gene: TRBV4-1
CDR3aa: CASSQEPGTGELFF
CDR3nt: TGCGCCAGCAGCCAAGAACCGGGGACCGGGGAGCTGTTTTTT

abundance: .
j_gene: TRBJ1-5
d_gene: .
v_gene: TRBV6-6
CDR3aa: CASKEGSGNQPQHF
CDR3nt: TGTGCCAGCAAGGAGGGCAGCGGCAATCAGCCCCAGCATTTT

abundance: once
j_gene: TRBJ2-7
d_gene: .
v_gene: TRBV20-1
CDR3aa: CSVQDSYEQYF
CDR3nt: TGCAGTGTTCAGGATTCCTACGAGCAGTACTTC

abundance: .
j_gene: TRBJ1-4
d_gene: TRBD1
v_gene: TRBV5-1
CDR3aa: CASSLGQGGEKLFF
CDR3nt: TGCGCCAGCAGCTTGGGACAGGGAGGCGAAAAACTGTTTTTT

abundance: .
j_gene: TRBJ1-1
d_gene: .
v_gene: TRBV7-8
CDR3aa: CASSLDSNTEAFF
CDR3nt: TGTGCCAGCAGCTTAGACAGTAACACTGAAGCTTTCTTT

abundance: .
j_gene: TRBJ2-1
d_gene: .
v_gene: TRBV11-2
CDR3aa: CASTNSGSLGNEQFF
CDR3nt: TGTGCCAGCACGAACAGCGGGTCCCTCGGGAATGAGCAGTTCTTC

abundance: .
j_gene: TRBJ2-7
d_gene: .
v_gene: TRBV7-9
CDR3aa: CASSLVERFPYEQYF
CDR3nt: TGTGCCAGCAGCTTAGTAGAACGGTTTCCCTACGAGCAGTACTTC

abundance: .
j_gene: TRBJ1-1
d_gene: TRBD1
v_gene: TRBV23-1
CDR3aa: CASSHETGGGYMAFF
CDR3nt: TGCGCCAGCAGTCACGAGACAGGGGGCGGGTATATGGCTTTCTTT

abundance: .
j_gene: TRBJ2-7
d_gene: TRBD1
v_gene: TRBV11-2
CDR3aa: CASSLFLGQGYEQYF
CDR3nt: TGTGCCAGCAGCTTATTCCTCGGACAGGGCTACGAGCAGTACTTC